This T cell receptor (beta chain) was recorded in a study of blood T cell repertoires in COVID-19. In the study overall: Nucleic acid was either cDNA or gDNA, and it came from T cells, B-cell-depleted T cells, or PBMCs.

V dropped 5 bases and J dropped 2; count of bases not matched to a gene: 2. The length of the CDR3 is 15 residues. CDR1 and CDR2 (germline): KGHSH, LQKENI. Profiling relied on immunoSEQ multiplex PCR, and the TCRdb table lists in-frame clones only, not all of them. The table includes about 39,000 clones, more than 80% detected once. The sample taken for sequencing was peripheral blood. This TCR was recovered from a man aged 55-75 years in a cohort sampled during active COVID-19. The V gene is TRBV18, the J gene TRBJ2-5, with TRBD2 matching 13 bases. Written as DNA, the CDR3 is TGTGCCAGCTCAGAGACTAGCGGGAGGCAAGAGACCCAGTACTTC. It specifies CASSETSGRQETQYF.